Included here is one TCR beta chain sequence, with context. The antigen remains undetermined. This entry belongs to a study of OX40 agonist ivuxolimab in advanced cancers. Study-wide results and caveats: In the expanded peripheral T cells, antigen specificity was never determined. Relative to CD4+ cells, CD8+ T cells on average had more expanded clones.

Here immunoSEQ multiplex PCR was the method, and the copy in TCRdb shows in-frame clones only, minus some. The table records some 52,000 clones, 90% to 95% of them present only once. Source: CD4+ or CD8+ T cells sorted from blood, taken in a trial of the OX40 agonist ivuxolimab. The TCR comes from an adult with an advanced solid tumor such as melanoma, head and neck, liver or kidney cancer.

This CDR3 reads CASGVLDGLAGELFF. Written as DNA, the CDR3 is TGTGCCAGCGGGGTGCTGGATGGACTCGCCGGGGAGCTGTTTTTT. The chain recombines TRBV27 with TRBJ2-2; TRBD2 might be the D (5 bases). The germline gives CDR1 MNHEY, CDR2 SMNVEV (reference sequence). V lost 8 bases to trimming and J lost 6 bases, with 19 bases between them. The CDR3 sequence is 15 residues long.